This section outlines one T cell receptor beta chain sequence together with its context. Which antigen it targets is not known. The sample holds no much larger clone one base away, and base qualities are not on file. These data originate in a study of OX40 agonist ivuxolimab in advanced cancers. Context from the whole study: Ivuxolimab, which targeted the costimulatory receptor OX40 (CD134), was an agonistic, fully human IgG2 monoclonal antibody. Among the roughly 52 dose-escalation patients, roughly 20 had hepatocellular carcinoma, roughly 15 melanoma, 9 renal cell carcinoma and 9 head and neck cancer. The paper describes the monotherapy dose-escalation part (N of about 47 patients) of the phase I trial of ivuxolimab. The point of sequencing TCRbeta in the periphery was to test whether ivuxolimab changed TCR sequence diversity and drove clonal T-cell expansion. Intravenous ivuxolimab was administered to patients every 2 weeks at six dose levels: 0.01, 0.1, 0.3, 1.5, 3 and 10 mg/kg. Partial responses occurred in three dose-escalation patients: two with cutaneous melanoma and one with hepatocellular carcinoma. Patients were allowed to have had prior anti-PD-1, anti-PD-L1 or anti-CTLA-4 therapy, and approximately 40% of the dose-escalation patients had been treated with checkpoint inhibitors. The dose-escalation cohort was 82.7% male with a mean age of roughly 60 years, ranging from roughly 23 to 90.

Findings and caveats that apply to the study as a whole: In partial responders in the 0.1-3.0 mg/kg groups, normalized peripheral clonal expansion was found to be among the lowest, especially among CD8+ T cells. The antigen specificity of the peripheral T cells that underwent clonal expansion was not determined. After ivuxolimab, CD8+ T cells had more expanded clones than CD4+ T cells on average. Low levels of normalized T-cell clonal expansion were also seen in some nonresponding patients. At doses of 0.1 to 3.0 mg/kg, clonal expansion of both CD4+ and CD8+ blood T cells was observed from baseline to week 6.

The trial excluded patients who had a history of autoimmune disease or who were on systemic immunosuppression. Peripheral blood for TCR sequencing was collected from all dose cohorts at baseline, on cycle 4 day 1, and on cycle 7 day 1. Samples were obtained from an open-label, multicenter, first-in-human phase I dose-escalation trial of ivuxolimab. Adults with locally advanced or metastatic melanoma, renal cell carcinoma, hepatocellular carcinoma or head and neck squamous cell carcinoma were enrolled in the trial. Before TCR sequencing, CD4+ T cells and CD8+ T cells from peripheral blood were sorted into separate populations. Genomic DNA was isolated from the sorted cells so that the TCRbeta CDR3 region could be sequenced. TCRbeta CDR3 regions were sequenced using the immunoSEQ Assay. Entries here come from immuneACCESS through TCRdb and include only in-frame sequences with V and J called. Some clones fail to appear in such tables; in the studies checked, an unresolved V gene covers under half of the shortfall, and the cause of the remainder is unknown. The sample table lists more than 85,000 clones, roughly 91% of them with a count of one. The ten largest clones capture around 0.33% of the sample.

V lost 7 bases and J lost 3 bases; the stretch between them is 12 bases long. From the germline V gene, CDR1 is MRHNA and CDR2 is SNTAGT. The CDR3, from cysteine to phenylalanine, totals 14 residues. CDR3 DNA is the only sequence kept; it has 42 bases, read in frame from the first base. The chain employs TRBV6-4 and TRBJ2-2; TRBD2 is a weak D gene call, 5 bases matching. The sequence was obtained from an adult with an advanced solid tumor such as melanoma, head and neck, liver or kidney cancer. The source material was CD4+ or CD8+ T cells sorted from blood, sampled in a trial of the OX40 agonist ivuxolimab. The CDR3 sequence is CASKRKWDTGELFF. The base sequence is TGTGCCAGCAAGCGGAAGTGGGACACCGGGGAGCTGTTTTTT.